The rows below give T cell receptor beta chains drawn from one sample of a study of blood T cell repertoires in COVID-19. Measured with immunoSEQ multiplex PCR; TCRdb has only the in-frame clones, and not every one. The sample gives about 480,000 clones, 75% to 90% of which show up once; about 0.91% is in the top ten. The sample taken for sequencing was peripheral blood. Every receptor here comes from a man between 18 and 35 years old with COVID-19, enrolled during active disease. Both conserved end residues are part of each CDR3. A D gene is named only where the DNA matches it firmly. The size entry is marked missing in some rows and otherwise reads once, few, many or a size class.

v_gene: TRBV2
abundance: -
d_gene: TRBD2
j_gene: TRBJ2-5
CDR3aa: CASSVTSGTKETQYF
CDR3nt: TGTGCCAGCAGCGTGACTAGCGGGACTAAAGAGACCCAGTACTTC

v_gene: TRBV4-1
abundance: -
d_gene: TRBD1
j_gene: TRBJ1-1
CDR3aa: CASSQASLGTGRNTEAFF
CDR3nt: TGCGCCAGCAGCCAAGCCTCACTGGGGACAGGGAGGAACACTGAAGCTTTCTTT

v_gene: TRBV6-5
abundance: -
d_gene: -
j_gene: TRBJ2-1
CDR3aa: CASRTGGVPVEQFF
CDR3nt: TGTGCCAGCAGGACTGGCGGGGTTCCCGTCGAGCAGTTCTTC

v_gene: TRBV3-1/TRBV3-2
abundance: -
d_gene: -
j_gene: TRBJ2-7
CDR3aa: CASSQVFGSLLTYEQYF
CDR3nt: TGTGCCAGCAGCCAAGTCTTCGGGTCCCTACTAACCTACGAGCAGTACTTC

v_gene: TRBV12-5
abundance: -
d_gene: TRBD2
j_gene: TRBJ2-5
CDR3aa: CASGLVSGRGETQYF
CDR3nt: TGTGCTAGTGGTTTGGTATCAGGGAGGGGAGAGACCCAGTACTTC

v_gene: TRBV2
abundance: -
d_gene: -
j_gene: TRBJ2-2
CDR3aa: CASSHQTFGGELFF
CDR3nt: TGTGCCAGCAGTCACCAAACATTTGGCGGGGAGCTGTTTTTT

v_gene: TRBV6-1
abundance: -
d_gene: -
j_gene: TRBJ1-1
CDR3aa: CASSEAGTSSRAFF
CDR3nt: TGTGCCAGCAGTGAAGCCGGGACATCCTCCCGAGCTTTCTTT

v_gene: TRBV6-6
abundance: -
d_gene: TRBD2
j_gene: TRBJ2-5
CDR3aa: CASSYPGGPETQYF
CDR3nt: TGTGCCAGCAGTTACCCGGGGGGGCCCGAGACCCAGTACTTC

v_gene: TRBV7-6
abundance: -
d_gene: TRBD1
j_gene: TRBJ2-7
CDR3aa: CASSSIGGAFYEQYF
CDR3nt: TGTGCCAGCAGCTCCATAGGGGGCGCGTTTTACGAGCAGTACTTC

v_gene: TRBV30
abundance: -
d_gene: -
j_gene: TRBJ1-5
CDR3aa: CAWTLTVRNQPQHF
CDR3nt: TGTGCCTGGACCCTGACAGTACGCAATCAGCCCCAGCATTTT

v_gene: TRBV19
abundance: -
d_gene: TRBD1
j_gene: TRBJ1-5
CDR3aa: CASSMDRGSLNQPQHF
CDR3nt: TGTGCCAGTAGTATGGACAGGGGCTCTCTTAATCAGCCCCAGCATTTT

v_gene: TRBV6-5
abundance: -
d_gene: -
j_gene: TRBJ1-2
CDR3aa: CASTSGKDGYTF
CDR3nt: TGTGCCAGCACCTCAGGGAAGGATGGCTACACCTTC

v_gene: TRBV11-3
abundance: -
d_gene: -
j_gene: TRBJ2-7
CDR3aa: CASSDRSYEQYF
CDR3nt: TGTGCCAGCAGTGACAGGTCCTACGAGCAGTACTTC

v_gene: TRBV2
abundance: once
d_gene: TRBD1
j_gene: TRBJ1-2
CDR3aa: CASSEERTGVYGYTF
CDR3nt: TGTGCCAGCAGTGAAGAGAGGACAGGGGTCTATGGCTACACCTTC

v_gene: TRBV5-6
abundance: -
d_gene: -
j_gene: TRBJ2-7
CDR3aa: CASSLWGRNYEQYF
CDR3nt: TGTGCCAGCAGCTTGTGGGGCAGGAACTACGAGCAGTACTTC

v_gene: TRBV5-6
abundance: -
d_gene: -
j_gene: TRBJ1-4
CDR3aa: CASSPGTNEKLFF
CDR3nt: TGTGCCAGCAGCCCGGGGACTAATGAAAAACTGTTTTTT

v_gene: TRBV28
abundance: -
d_gene: TRBD1
j_gene: TRBJ2-4
CDR3aa: CASSGGQGLTIQYF
CDR3nt: TGTGCCAGCAGTGGAGGACAGGGGTTAACCATTCAGTACTTC

v_gene: TRBV10-2
abundance: once
d_gene: TRBD2
j_gene: TRBJ2-7
CDR3aa: CASNAGGPHEQYF
CDR3nt: TGCGCCAGCAACGCGGGAGGGCCCCACGAGCAGTACTTC